The following is a TCR beta chain sequence with its context. The antigen is unknown. It was 5'RACE with constant-segment primers that produced the TCR alpha and TCR beta cDNA libraries, which carried sample barcodes and UMIs. TCRdb processed the 5' RACE reads anew with MiXCR; each CDR3 protein has one entry. The repertoire holds under 700,000 distinct CDR3 sequences, with roughly 20% as singletons. This specimen comes from a study of T-cell memory formation after mild COVID-19. Study results and limitations: Researchers report contracting CD4+ clones mostly in CM and EM, with CD8+ clones in EMRA. Cross-reactive memory apparently joined, as some responding clones appeared in pre-infection memory.

With 5 bases clipped from V and 5 bases from J, the junction kept 5 bases outside the gene matches. The CDR3 is made up of 13 amino acids. Germline assignment: CDR1 GTSNPN and CDR2 SVGIG (reference sequence). Sequencing was done on a sample of PBMCs or a T cell subset sorted from them (not recorded which). V usage is TRBV30 and J usage is TRBJ2-5; 10 bases fit TRBD1. The source is an adult woman who had mild COVID-19 (a few samples of this study predate the infection). Cell type and time point are not known. CDR3 residues: CAWETGGLETQYF. The CDR3 coding sequence is TGTGCCTGGGAGACAGGGGGCTTGGAGACCCAGTACTTC.